The 12 T cell receptor gamma chains listed next were all sequenced from one sample in a study of gamma delta lymphoproliferative disorders and STAT genes. TCRdb fed the multiplex PCR reads into CATT to redo clone calling. Among some 2,200 gamma-chain clones listed, approximately 12% were seen once. Sequencing used genomic DNA taken from PBMCs of patients and controls. Sequences were obtained from blood. These receptors came from a human donor in good health.

By proportion, this clone is medium-sized. V is TRGV2 and J is TRGJ1 or TRGJ2. TCRdb does not report a J gene; here it was assigned by matching the DNA to germline references. Per the germline V gene, CDR1 is EGSNGY and CDR2 is YDSYNSKV. There are 14 residues in the CDR3. After removal of 1 base from V and 7 bases from J, the junction contained 10 bases not matched to a gene. The CDR3 loop reads CATWDGGFRYKKLF. The CDR3 nucleotides are TGTGCCACCTGGGACGGCGGATTTCGGTATAAGAAACTCTTT.

This clone rates as medium-sized (0.01 to 0.1%). Written as DNA, the CDR3 is TGTGCTGCGTGGGATCCCCTTACCACTGGTTGGTTCAAGATATTT. Its translation: CAAWDPLTTGWFKIF. The V gene is TRGV10, the J gene TRGJP1. TCRdb leaves out the J gene; it was filled in here by matching the DNA to germline. TRGV10 falls under the ORF class, with uncertain function. This CDR3 spans 15 amino acids. The junction had 8 bases not matched to a gene; V was cut back by 8 bases and J by 1 base.

This clone is medium-sized. The chain joins TRGV2 to TRGJP1. TCRdb leaves out the J gene; it was filled in here by matching the DNA to germline. The V gene's germline CDR1 is EGSNGY and CDR2 YDSYNSKV. The CDR3 loop spans 14 amino acids. V trimming: 2 bases; J trimming: 2 bases; junction bases outside the gene matches: 2. The CDR3 sequence is CATWDATTGWFKIF. The DNA for the CDR3 is TGTGCCACCTGGGACGCAACCACTGGTTGGTTCAAGATATTT.

V gene TRGV8 combines with J gene TRGJ1 or TRGJ2. TCRdb offers no J gene call, so here the DNA was matched to germline to obtain one. This CDR3 contains 14 residues. CDR1 and CDR2 from the germline V gene are VENAVY and YDSYNSRV. V lost 3 bases, J lost 7 bases, and 12 bases stayed unmatched. The CDR3 here is CATWDPRTGYKKLF. DNA for the CDR3: TGTGCCACCTGGGATCCCAGGACTGGGTATAAGAAACTCTTT.

This clone is medium-sized. The chain has TRGV2 and TRGJP2. As TCRdb names no J gene, one was assigned here on the basis of a DNA match to germline. Germline V gene data show CDR1 as EGSNGY and CDR2 as YDSYNSKV. The ends lost 1 base at V and 0 bases at J; junction bases unmatched: 2. The CDR3 has 15 amino acids. Written as DNA, the CDR3 is TGTGCCACCTGGGACGGATATAGTAGTGATTGGATCAAGACGTTT. Its translation is CATWDGYSSDWIKTF.

A few counts support this clone. The rearrangement uses TRGV8 and TRGJP2. Since TCRdb gives no J gene, matching the DNA to germline was used here to assign it. The CDR3 runs 13 residues. CDR1 and CDR2 (germline): VENAVY, YDSYNSRV. The V segment lost 8 bases and the J segment 2 bases; nucleotides outside the gene matches: 5. CDR3 in amino acids: CATSFSSDWIKTF. The DNA of the CDR3 is TGTGCCACCTCCTTCAGTAGTGATTGGATCAAGACGTTT.

This chain connects TRGV8 to TRGJ1 or TRGJ2. No J segment appears in TCRdb, so it was assigned here by matching the sequence to germline. The V gene's germline CDR1 is VENAVY and CDR2 YDSYNSRV. The CDR3 is made up of 15 amino acids. J lost 0 bases, V lost 3 bases, and 8 bases had no gene match. This CDR3 is CATWDEVGNYYKKLF. In DNA, the CDR3 is TGTGCCACCTGGGATGAGGTTGGGAATTATTATAAGAAACTCTTT.

By share of the sample, this clone is medium-sized. The J gene is TRGJ1 or TRGJ2, the V gene TRGV8. TCRdb carries no J gene annotation; the J gene was assigned here by matching the DNA with germline. The ends lost 3 bases at V and 9 bases at J; junction bases unmatched: 5. CDR1 and CDR2 from the germline V gene are VENAVY and YDSYNSRV. CDR3 length: 11 residues. The CDR3: CATWDFPKKLF. In DNA, the CDR3 is TGTGCCACCTGGGATTTCCCTAAGAAACTCTTT.

Relative to its sample, this clone is medium-sized. Because the CDR3's place on the DNA is in doubt, the DNA is left out and the CDR3 is given as listed by TCRdb. The V gene call reads TRGV11; no J gene was called. TRGV11 is an ORF for which the function is uncertain. Counting both end residues, the CDR3 totals 19 amino acids. The CDR3 here is CTTVPAGLGTPLNYYKKLF.

This clone is medium-sized in the sample. The chain uses TRGV8 and TRGJ1 or TRGJ2. TCRdb leaves out the J gene; it was filled in here by matching the DNA to germline. Germline V gives CDR1 VENAVY, CDR2 YDSYNSRV. J lost 5 bases, V lost 9 bases, and 22 bases had no gene match. This CDR3 is built from 16 residues. The CDR3 DNA follows: TGTGCCACCCTAGGATACCCTGGTAGAGTAGATTATAAGAAACTCTTT. Translating gives CATLGYPGRVDYKKLF.

The chain couples TRGV10 to TRGJP1. TCRdb records no J gene; here it was assigned by comparing the DNA to germline. TRGV10 is labeled an ORF, and its function is uncertain. The V and J ends lost 8 bases and 3 bases, in that order; junction bases with no gene match: 13. The CDR3 has 16 amino acids. The CDR3 DNA is TGTGCTGCGTGGGCCGCTCGTGTTGCCACTGGTTGGTTCAAGATATTT. It specifies CAAWAARVATGWFKIF.

Within the sample, this clone is medium-sized (0.01 to 0.1%). The DNA is left out, because the CDR3 cannot be placed on it with certainty; the CDR3 is given as TCRdb lists it. The CDR3 protein is CTTVPAGLPQRHYYKKLF. The V segment is TRGV11, and no J call was made. Being an ORF, TRGV11 has a function that is uncertain. Termini included, the CDR3 measures 18 amino acids.